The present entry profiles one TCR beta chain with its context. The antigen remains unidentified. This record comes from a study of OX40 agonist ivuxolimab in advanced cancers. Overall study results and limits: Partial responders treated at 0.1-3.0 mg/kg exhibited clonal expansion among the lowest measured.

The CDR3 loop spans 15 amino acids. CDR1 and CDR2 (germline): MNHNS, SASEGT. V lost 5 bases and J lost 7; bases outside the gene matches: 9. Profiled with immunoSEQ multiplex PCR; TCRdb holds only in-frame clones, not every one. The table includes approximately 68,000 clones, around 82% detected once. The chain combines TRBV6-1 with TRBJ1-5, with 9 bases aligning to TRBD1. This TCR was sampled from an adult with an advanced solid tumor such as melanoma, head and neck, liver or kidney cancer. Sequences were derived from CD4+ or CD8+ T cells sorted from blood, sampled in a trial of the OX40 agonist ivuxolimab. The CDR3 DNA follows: TGTGCCAGCAGTCCCGGGACAGGGATACAGCAGCCCCAGCATTTT. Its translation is CASSPGTGIQQPQHF.